This TCR beta chain was obtained from a study of shared clonotypes between healthy human individuals. Study results and limitations: In several donors, around 4.8% of naive CD4 clonotypes appeared in common. Generally, estimated richness proved larger in naive subsets than it did in memory subsets.

A note on this clone: Its antigen is not identified.

Assay used: immunoSEQ multiplex PCR; TCRdb lists only in-frame clones, some missing. This table holds around 1.1 million clones, 78% found once. This clonotype was obtained from a man between 18 and 35 years old in good health. Some clones in this sample may be carry-over from other donors' samples. The sample was memory CD4+ T cells from PBMCs. Subset defined: CD45RA-negative fraction.

Written as DNA, the CDR3 is TGTGCCAGCAGTTGCACCGACTACGAGCAGTACTTC. Amino acid sequence: CASSCTDYEQYF. The rearrangement joins TRBV6-1 to TRBJ2-7; no clear D gene. Per germline, CDR1 MNHNS and CDR2 SASEGT. Trimming left V 5 bases short and J 3 bases short, with 8 bases between. CDR3 length: 12 amino acids.